The 16 T cell receptor beta chains reported below all come from one sample, sequenced in a study of STAT5B mutations in CD4+ large granular lymphocyte leukemia. Assay: immunoSEQ multiplex PCR; the TCRdb copy retains only in-frame clones and omits some. The sample comprises under 40,000 clones, roughly 84% of which are singletons, and around 2.3% rests with the top ten. Specimen: CD4+ T cells from blood buffy coats. These receptors were taken from a human donor in good health.

The chain employs TRBV19 and TRBJ1-2; D call uncertain. V dropped 7 bases and J dropped 8 bases, with 14 bases sitting between them. The germline V gene has CDR1 LNHDA and CDR2 SQIVND (reference sequence). The CDR3 runs 12 residues. This chain's CDR3 is CASIAPEWGYTF. The CDR3 region has the DNA TGTGCCAGTATTGCGCCCGAGTGGGGCTACACCTTC.

This clone appeared a single time. The rearrangement joins TRBV5-1 to TRBJ2-1, with D tentatively TRBD1 or TRBD2 (6 bases each). The CDR3 runs to 18 residues. Germline lookup yields CDR1 SGHRS and CDR2 YFSETQ. V lost 1 base, J lost 0 bases, and 17 bases lay in between. The DNA for the CDR3 is TGCGCCAGCAGCTTGTTTGGTGGAGGAGGGGGCTCCTACAATGAGCAGTTCTTC. Translated: CASSLFGGGGGSYNEQFF.

The chain carries TRBV9 and TRBJ2-6; a weak D match, TRBD2 (7 bases). V was pared by 3 bases and J by 0 bases, with 22 bases between. Germline CDR1 SGDLS, CDR2 YYNGEE. The CDR3 sequence is 20 residues long. CDR3 in DNA: TGTGCCAGCAGCGGACGGATGGGGGGGCCTACTTACTCTGGGGCCAACGTCCTGACTTTC. As protein: CASSGRMGGPTYSGANVLTF.

The chain links TRBV29-1 to TRBJ1-5; 7 bases align to TRBD1. There are 14 residues in the CDR3. The junction had 7 bases not matched to a gene; V was cut back by 6 bases and J by 2 bases. Germline V gene sequence: CDR1 SQVTM, CDR2 ANQGSEA. The CDR3 DNA follows: TGCAGCGTAGCACAGGGGAATGGCAATCAGCCCCAGCATTTT. Translated: CSVAQGNGNQPQHF.

This clone has only a few counts. The chain has TRBV6-4 and TRBJ1-5, with 8 bases lining up with TRBD1. The CDR3 is 16 amino acids. V shed 7 bases, J shed 6 bases, and the junction held 14 bases outside the gene matches. The germline CDR1 and CDR2 sequences are MRHNA and SNTAGT. The CDR3 region is CASTKSFRQGSQPQHF. CDR3 nucleotide sequence: TGTGCCAGCACAAAATCCTTTCGACAGGGGAGTCAGCCCCAGCATTTT.

This clone came up a few times. This rearrangement joins TRBV9 to TRBJ1-1, with 9 positions matching TRBD1. V was pared by 2 bases and J by 5 bases, with 10 bases of the junction left unmatched. This CDR3 contains 16 residues. Germline V gene lookup returns CDR1 SGDLS and CDR2 YYNGEE. The CDR3 here is CASSVFGDRERTEAFF. In nucleotides, the CDR3 is TGTGCCAGCAGCGTTTTTGGGGACAGGGAGAGGACTGAAGCTTTCTTT.

This clone was recorded only once. This chain uses TRBV19 with TRBJ2-2, with a weak D call TRBD1 (6 bases). CDR1 is LNHDA, CDR2 SQIVND, per germline (reference sequence). Trimming took off 4 bases at V and 7 bases at J, with 22 bases between the two ends. The CDR3 covers 17 residues. CDR3: CASSSNGQLLVIGELFF. The CDR3, as DNA: TGTGCCAGTAGTAGCAACGGACAGCTCCTCGTGATCGGGGAGCTGTTTTTT.

The rearrangement links TRBV25-1 to TRBJ1-3; D is unresolved. The CDR3 consists of 16 residues. Germline V gene sequence: CDR1 MGHDK, CDR2 SYGVNS. V lost 1 base, J lost 4 bases, and 14 bases lay in between. CDR3 DNA: TGTGCCAGCAGTGAATCAAGCATGACTCTCGGAAACACCATATATTTT. Translated, it gives CASSESSMTLGNTIYF.

The chain recombines TRBV11-3 with TRBJ2-1, with D hard to call. Germline loops: CDR1 SGHNT, CDR2 YENEEA. Deletions cut 2 bases from V and 5 bases from J, with 10 bases between. The CDR3 extends over 14 amino acids. The CDR3 is CASSLFGKDNEQFF. CDR3 in DNA: TGTGCCAGCAGCTTATTTGGAAAGGACAATGAGCAGTTCTTC.

A word on this clone: Other DNA sequences from this sample encode an identical CDR3 as well. The chain employs TRBV9 and TRBJ1-5; D gene uncertain. The CDR3 length is 14 residues. Germline CDR1 and CDR2: SGDLS and YYNGEE. V was pared by 0 bases and J by 7 bases, with 11 bases between. CDR3 loop: CASSVDPLGQPQHF. CDR3 bases: TGTGCCAGCAGCGTAGACCCCTTGGGGCAGCCCCAGCATTTT.

The chain recombines TRBV28 with TRBJ2-5; D is undetermined. The CDR3 extends over 11 amino acids. Germline CDR1 is MDHEN and CDR2 is SYDVKM. The V end lost 6 bases, the J end lost 9 bases, and 11 bases lay between the germline ends. The CDR3, as DNA: TGTGCCAGCAGGGCCGAGTTGGCCCAGTACTTC. Translated: CASRAELAQYF.

The chain couples TRBV10-3 to TRBJ2-5; TRBD1 aligns across 7 bases. Germline V gene sequence: CDR1 ENHRY, CDR2 SYGVKD. V shed 2 bases and J 5 bases; nucleotides not matched to a gene: 8. The length of the CDR3 is 15 residues. CDR3 nucleotides: TGTGCCATCAGTGAGCCGACAGGGATCAGGGAGACCCAGTACTTC. Protein: CAISEPTGIRETQYF.

V and J are TRBV4-1 and TRBJ2-3, with D tentatively TRBD1 (6 bases). The CDR3 runs 15 residues. Trimming pared 0 bases from V and 2 bases from J, leaving 9 bases between. Germline values: CDR1 MGHRA, CDR2 YSYEKL. The CDR3 is CASSQDGQPTDTQYF. DNA of the CDR3: TGCGCCAGCAGCCAAGATGGACAGCCCACAGATACGCAGTATTTT.

The chain joins TRBV7-2 to TRBJ2-5; D call uncertain. Trimming pared 2 bases from V and 4 bases from J, leaving 14 bases between. Germline CDR1 is SGHTA and CDR2 is FQGNSA. CDR3 length equals 15 residues. The CDR3 region is CASSLNGRSRETQYF. CDR3 nucleotides: TGTGCCAGCAGCTTAAACGGCAGGTCACGAGAGACCCAGTACTTC.

The chain couples TRBV25-1 to TRBJ2-2, with 9 bases that match TRBD2. Germline CDR1 and CDR2: MGHDK and SYGVNS. V lost 2 bases, J lost 4 bases, and 5 bases stayed unmatched. The CDR3 has 16 amino acids. The CDR3, as DNA: TGTGCCAGCAGTGAACCTAGCGGGATGGGCACCGGGGAGCTGTTTTTT. Residues: CASSEPSGMGTGELFF.

The chain uses TRBV28 and TRBJ1-5, with 7 bases identical to TRBD1. V trimming: 6 bases; J trimming: 1 base; junction bases outside the gene matches: 6. From germline, CDR1 is MDHEN and CDR2 SYDVKM. This CDR3 spans 15 amino acids. CDR3 protein: CASRNDRESNQPQHF. CDR3 sequence (DNA): TGTGCCAGCAGGAATGACAGGGAGAGCAATCAGCCCCAGCATTTT.